Following are 25 T cell receptor beta chains from one sample sequenced in a study of blood T cell repertoires in COVID-19. Sequencing used immunoSEQ multiplex PCR; TCRdb keeps in-frame clones, though not all of them. The sample lists roughly 140,000 clones; 84% were seen once. Sequencing was carried out using peripheral blood. These receptors all stem from a man in his 70s with acute or convalescent COVID-19.

The count of this clone is one. V usage is TRBV9 and J usage is TRBJ1-2; 8 positions agree with TRBD1. CDR3 size: 14 residues. With V trimmed by 2 bases and J by 3 bases, 3 bases remained unmatched. The germline gives CDR1 SGDLS, CDR2 YYNGEE. CDR3 residues: CASSVDRGYYGYTF. In DNA, the CDR3 is TGTGCCAGCAGCGTCGACAGGGGATACTATGGCTACACCTTC.

This chain joins TRBV5-8 and TRBJ2-7; 11 positions match TRBD2. Germline CDR1 and CDR2: SGHTS and YDEGEE. V was clipped by 4 bases and J by 3 bases; unmatched bases: 6. This CDR3 contains 15 residues. DNA of the CDR3: TGTGCCAGCAGCACCGGGACTAGCGGACACTACGAGCAGTACTTC. It codes for CASSTGTSGHYEQYF.

The CDR3 sequence: CASSPLGLAGSTDTQYF. CDR3 DNA: TGCGCCAGCAGTCCCCTGGGACTAGCGGGGAGCACAGATACGCAGTATTTT. The V gene is TRBV10-1, the J gene TRBJ2-3; 13 bases line up with TRBD2. V gave up 5 bases and J gave up 0 bases; unmatched junction bases: 5. Germline V gene lookup returns CDR1 WNHNN and CDR2 SYGVQD (reference sequence). This CDR3 spans 17 amino acids.

The rearrangement links TRBV27 to TRBJ1-2; 8 bases match TRBD1. This CDR3 has 14 residues. With V trimmed by 2 bases and J by 4 bases, 3 bases remained unmatched. Per the germline V gene, CDR1 is MNHEY and CDR2 is SMNVEV (reference sequence). The chain's CDR3 is CASSLQGAGYGYTF. In DNA, the CDR3 is TGTGCCAGCAGTTTACAGGGGGCCGGCTATGGCTACACCTTC.

As for this clone: Additional DNA sequences in this sample encode the identical CDR3. V usage is TRBV5-6 and J usage is TRBJ2-2, with D perhaps TRBD1 (6 bases). CDR1 and CDR2 from the germline V gene are SGHDT and YYEEEE. This CDR3 is built from 14 residues. The V and J ends lost 4 bases and 1 base respectively, with 8 bases between them. The CDR3 DNA sequence: TGTGCCAGCAGCCTGGGACAGAACACCGGGGAGCTGTTTTTT. As protein: CASSLGQNTGELFF.

V is TRBV19 and J is TRBJ2-2; 15 bases are a match to TRBD2. V gave up 6 bases and J gave up 6 bases; unmatched junction bases: 2. The germline V gene encodes CDR1 LNHDA and CDR2 SQIVND (reference sequence). There are 15 residues in the CDR3. As DNA, the CDR3 is TGTGCCAGTAGCGGACTAGCGGGGGGGCCCGGGGAGCTGTTTTTT. It specifies CASSGLAGGPGELFF.

There are a few counts of this clone. The CDR3 DNA is TGTGCCAGCAGCCATCGGCGGGGGAAGGAGACCCAGTACTTC. As protein: CASSHRRGKETQYF. V usage is TRBV3-1 (or the pseudogene TRBV3-2) and J usage is TRBJ2-5; 7 bases fit TRBD2. The CDR3 has 14 residues. Trimming removed 3 bases from V and 5 bases from J; junction bases left unmatched: 6. Germline V gene lookup returns CDR1 LGHDT and CDR2 YNNKEL (reference sequence).

This chain links TRBV6-5 with TRBJ1-2; 7 bases are a match to TRBD1. The CDR3 loop spans 13 amino acids. V trimming: 6 bases; J trimming: 4 bases; junction bases outside the gene matches: 5. Germline V gives CDR1 MNHEY, CDR2 SVGAGI. In DNA form, the CDR3 reads TGTGCCAGCAGCTCCGGACAGGCCTATGGCTACACCTTC. Residues: CASSSGQAYGYTF.

CDR3 bases: TGTGCCAGCAGCGTAGACAGCAGTAATTCACCCCTCCACTTT. As protein: CASSVDSSNSPLHF. This chain connects TRBV9 to TRBJ1-6; D not resolved. Deletions cut 0 bases from V and 6 bases from J, with 7 bases between. CDR1 and CDR2 (germline): SGDLS, YYNGEE. The CDR3 loop spans 14 amino acids.

The V and J genes are TRBV5-1 and TRBJ2-2; D remains unclear. CDR1 SGHRS and CDR2 YFSETQ come from the germline V gene. The CDR3 loop spans 15 amino acids. V shed 0 bases and J shed 5 bases, with 11 bases lying between them. The CDR3 DNA reads as TGCGCCAGCAGCTTGGTCGGGTTTGGGACCGGGGAGCTGTTTTTT. This translates into CASSLVGFGTGELFF.

V gene TRBV7-9 combines with J gene TRBJ2-5, with D maybe TRBD2 (6 bases). Germline V CDR1 and CDR2: SEHNR, FQNEAQ (reference sequence). This CDR3 spans 15 amino acids. V was pared by 0 bases and J by 7 bases, with 15 bases between. CDR3 sequence (DNA): TGTGCCAGCAGCTTAGCCGGAGGGGTCCGCGGGACCCAGTACTTC. Translating it yields CASSLAGGVRGTQYF.

The J gene is TRBJ2-7, the V gene TRBV7-6, with D possibly being TRBD2 (5 bases). V lost 0 bases and J 2 bases, leaving 14 bases between the germline ends. Per the germline V gene, CDR1 is SGHVS and CDR2 is FNYEAQ. CDR3 length: 16 residues. The CDR3 region has the DNA TGTGCCAGCAGCTTAGCTGCAGGCGGGCGGACCTACGAGCAGTACTTC. Translating gives CASSLAAGGRTYEQYF.

This clone was counted a few times. The V and J genes are TRBV18 and TRBJ2-1; D possibly corresponds to TRBD2 (5 bases). CDR3 length: 11 amino acids. CDR1 KGHSH and CDR2 LQKENI come from the germline V gene. Trimming took off 6 bases at V and 5 bases at J, with 5 bases between the two ends. The CDR3 coding sequence is TGTGCCAGCTCGAGGGACAATGAGCAGTTCTTC. It is translated as CASSRDNEQFF.

The chain employs TRBV7-2 and TRBJ2-1; 13 nucleotides align to TRBD2. Germline V CDR1 and CDR2: SGHTA, FQGNSA. The CDR3 runs to 15 residues. V shed 8 bases, J shed 3 bases, and the junction held 4 bases outside the gene matches. The CDR3 bases are TGTGCCAGCGCGGGGACTAGCGGGAACTACAATGAGCAGTTCTTC. This translates into CASAGTSGNYNEQFF.

The V and J genes are TRBV12-3 or TRBV12-4 and TRBJ1-6; 7 bases agree with TRBD1. Trimming at V came to 5 bases and at J to 9 bases, leaving 1 base not matched to a gene. CDR3 length: 12 residues. CDR3 sequence reads: CASSHRGSPLHF. The CDR3 DNA reads TGTGCCAGCAGTCACAGGGGTTCACCCCTCCACTTT.

In DNA form, the CDR3 reads TGTGCCACCAGTGGAGGGGGCAGCGATACGCAGTATTTT. This encodes CATSGGGSDTQYF. This chain connects TRBV24-1 to TRBJ2-3; 7 nucleotides align to TRBD1. The CDR3 has 13 residues. The trim removed 5 bases at V and 6 bases at J, leaving 4 bases unmatched. In germline, CDR1 is KGHDR, CDR2 SFDVKD.

This chain connects TRBV2 to TRBJ1-6; no reliable D call. The germline V gene encodes CDR1 SNHLY and CDR2 FYNNEI. V was pared by 4 bases and J by 7 bases, with 11 bases between. The CDR3 consists of 14 residues. The CDR3 DNA sequence: TGTGCCAGCAGTGGAGAACAGTCGAATTCACCCCTCCACTTT. This gives the protein CASSGEQSNSPLHF.

V is TRBV24-1 and J is TRBJ2-5, with TRBD1 as a possible D gene (6 bases). V shed 5 bases and J shed 5 bases, with 17 bases lying between them. The CDR3 totals 15 residues. In germline, CDR1 is KGHDR, CDR2 SFDVKD. CDR3 amino acids: CATSGEGGGHETQYF. CDR3 DNA: TGTGCCACCAGTGGCGAGGGTGGGGGCCACGAGACCCAGTACTTC.

The V and J genes are TRBV19 and TRBJ1-2; D gene unclear. Germline values: CDR1 LNHDA, CDR2 SQIVND (reference sequence). This CDR3 region has 13 residues. Deletions cut 3 bases from V and 2 bases from J, with 7 bases between. The CDR3 nucleotides read TGTGCCAGTAGTATGGCACCAAACTATGGCTACACCTTC. Protein: CASSMAPNYGYTF.

With regard to this clone: Other nucleotide sequences from this sample produce the same CDR3. The chain has TRBV5-1 and TRBJ1-6, with 7 bases fitting TRBD1. There are 15 residues in the CDR3. Losses at the gene ends were 0 bases for V and 6 bases for J; bases not matched to a gene: 3. The germline V gene has CDR1 SGHRS and CDR2 YFSETQ. The CDR3 sequence: CASSLGQGFNSPLHF. Written as DNA, the CDR3 is TGCGCCAGCAGCTTGGGACAGGGCTTTAATTCACCCCTCCACTTT.

This chain joins TRBV10-2 and TRBJ2-3, with 10 bases identical to TRBD2. Germline lookup yields CDR1 WSHSY and CDR2 SAAADI. The CDR3 covers 14 residues. V was clipped by 5 bases and J by 2 bases; unmatched bases: 1. The CDR3 region is CASSTSGNTDTQYF. Here the CDR3 DNA reads TGCGCCAGCAGTACTAGCGGGAACACAGATACGCAGTATTTT.

The rearrangement uses TRBV5-1 and TRBJ2-7, with TRBD1 matching over 8 bases. With V trimmed by 5 bases and J by 2 bases, 6 bases remained unmatched. Germline assignment: CDR1 SGHRS and CDR2 YFSETQ. CDR3 length: 14 residues. CDR3 residues: CASSDRDRTYEQYF. The CDR3 DNA reads as TGCGCCAGCAGTGACCGGGACAGGACCTACGAGCAGTACTTC.

This chain uses TRBV10-1 with TRBJ2-1; possibly TRBD1 for D (6 bases). V was shortened by 4 bases and J by 4 bases, with 8 bases between the two germline ends. CDR1 WNHNN and CDR2 SYGVQD come from the germline V gene (reference sequence). This CDR3 comprises 13 residues. CDR3 nucleotides: TGCGCCAGCAGTGTTGGACAGTACAATGAGCAGTTCTTC. It encodes CASSVGQYNEQFF.

The genes are TRBV2 and TRBJ2-5; D is unresolved. Germline V gene lookup returns CDR1 SNHLY and CDR2 FYNNEI. V was clipped by 0 bases and J by 0 bases, with 8 bases between them. CDR3 length equals 15 residues. CDR3 sequence (DNA): TGTGCCAGCAGTGAAGCGGCCCGAAACCAAGAGACCCAGTACTTC. Amino acids: CASSEAARNQETQYF.

The chain links TRBV11-2 to TRBJ1-2; the match to TRBD1 covers 10 bases. Per the germline V gene, CDR1 is SGHAT and CDR2 is FQNNGV. This CDR3 is built from 13 residues. V trimming: 5 bases; J trimming: 8 bases; junction bases outside the gene matches: 5. CDR3 sequence reads: CASSATGGWGYTF. The CDR3, as DNA: TGTGCCAGCAGCGCGACAGGGGGCTGGGGCTACACCTTC. The variable domain in full, completed from reference TRBV11-2 and TRBJ1-2, reads EAGVAQSPRYKIIEKRQSVAFWCNPISGHATLYWYQQILGQGPKLLIQFQNNGVVDDSQLPKDRFSAERLKGVDSTLKIQPAKLEDSAVYLCASSATGGWGYTFGSGTRLTVV.